These T cell receptor beta chains were read from a single sample in a study of a mutant IDH1 vaccine in newly diagnosed glioma. Some clones are missing from TCRdb's copy, which holds only in-frame ones; the method was immunoSEQ multiplex PCR. This sample yields 65,000 or so clones, of which approximately 84% are seen a single time; roughly 3.9% belongs to the top ten. These TCRs are of unknown antigen specificity. This sample comprised PBMCs, obtained from a glioma patient whose treatment included an IDH1 peptide vaccine. The receptors shown here come from a man aged 25 to 40 with glioma. The CDR3 runs from the conserved cysteine through the conserved F or W. The D gene is left open where the match is weak. Expanded clones get a size class; other rows say once, few or many, or leave the size out.

TRBV5-1	15	TRBJ1-5	once	TRBD1	CASRVDRDSNQPQHF	TGCGCCAGCAGGGTTGACAGGGATAGCAATCAGCCCCAGCATTTT
TRBV25-1	13	TRBJ1-1	.	.	CASRTDSYTEAFF	TGTGCCAGCAGAACAGACAGTTACACTGAAGCTTTCTTT
TRBV6-1	15	TRBJ1-2	few	.	CASSEFNPWIRGYTF	TGTGCCAGCAGTGAATTTAACCCCTGGATCCGTGGCTACACCTTC
TRBV16	16	TRBJ1-5	.	.	CASSQSITATGQPQHF	TGTGCCAGCAGCCAATCGATTACAGCAACGGGGCAGCCCCAGCATTTT
TRBV5-6	14	TRBJ1-1	.	.	CASSLGLRDTEAFF	TGTGCCAGCAGCTTGGGTTTGCGGGACACTGAAGCTTTCTTT
TRBV7-9	15	TRBJ1-6	few	.	CASSLLGLDNSPLHF	TGTGCCAGCAGCTTATTGGGACTGGATAATTCACCCCTCCACTTT
TRBV7-9	13	TRBJ1-1	.	.	CASSSGPGVEAFF	TGTGCCAGCAGCTCAGGACCGGGCGTTGAAGCTTTCTTT
TRBV7-8	16	TRBJ1-5	.	.	CASSHGTAVSNQPQHF	TGTGCCAGCAGCCACGGGACGGCTGTTAGCAATCAGCCCCAGCATTTT
TRBV15	18	TRBJ2-7	.	.	CATSREHPRPTHSYEQYF	TGTGCCACCAGCAGGGAACATCCGCGGCCAACACACTCCTACGAGCAGTACTTC
TRBV10-3	14	TRBJ1-2	.	.	CAIRPRGEEYGYTF	TGTGCCATCAGGCCTAGGGGGGAAGAGTATGGCTACACCTTC
TRBV5-1	14	TRBJ2-2	.	TRBD1	CASRQGTNTGELFF	TGCGCCAGTAGACAGGGTACGAACACCGGGGAGCTGTTTTTT
TRBV7-2	13	TRBJ2-1	.	TRBD2	CASSTRLAGSRFF	TGTGCCAGCAGCACCCGACTAGCGGGAAGCCGTTTCTTC
TRBV5-1	14	TRBJ2-5	.	.	CASSFQTDQETQYF	TGCGCCAGCAGCTTTCAGACAGACCAAGAGACCCAGTACTTC
TRBV19	15	TRBJ1-2	.	.	CASIPNWPDNYGYTF	TGTGCCAGTATCCCGAACTGGCCTGACAACTATGGCTACACCTTC
TRBV27	14	TRBJ1-5	.	.	CASSRLGSNQPQHF	TGTGCCAGCAGCCGACTTGGTAGCAATCAGCCCCAGCATTTT
TRBV27	14	TRBJ2-7	.	.	CASSLSFGTYEQYF	TGTGCCAGCAGTTTATCGTTCGGAACCTACGAGCAGTACTTC
TRBV5-1	15	TRBJ1-4	.	.	CASSLSPGSSEKLFF	TGCGCCAGCAGCTTGTCCCCAGGGTCGAGTGAAAAACTGTTTTTT
TRBV28	12	TRBJ1-2	.	.	CASSLNLYGYTF	TGTGCCAGCAGTCTCAATCTTTATGGCTACACCTTC
TRBV15	15	TRBJ2-1	.	.	CATSTRTNLDNEQFF	TGTGCCACCAGCACGAGGACAAACTTGGACAATGAGCAGTTCTTC
TRBV13	14	TRBJ1-1	.	.	CASSSTVGLTEAFF	TGTGCCAGCAGCTCAACCGTAGGCCTCACTGAAGCTTTCTTT
TRBV6-6	14	TRBJ1-5	.	.	CASTPRSAGQPQHF	TGTGCCAGCACCCCCCGCAGCGCGGGTCAGCCCCAGCATTTT
TRBV19	13	TRBJ1-1	.	.	CASSVVMGTEAFF	TGTGCCAGTAGTGTGGTCATGGGAACTGAAGCTTTCTTT
TRBV2	14	TRBJ1-2	.	TRBD1	CASSETGGFGGYTF	TGTGCCAGCAGCGAGACAGGGGGCTTTGGTGGCTACACCTTC
TRBV7-9	14	TRBJ1-6	.	.	CASSFESLNSPLHF	TGTGCCAGCAGCTTTGAGAGCCTTAATTCACCCCTCCACTTT
TRBV10-3	17	TRBJ2-3	once	TRBD2	CAISEGALAGVTDTQYF	TGTGCCATCAGTGAGGGGGCTCTAGCGGGCGTTACAGATACGCAGTATTTT
TRBV4-2	15	TRBJ1-2	.	.	CASSYAGSATYGYTF	TGTGCCAGCAGCTACGCCGGGTCGGCAACATATGGCTACACCTTC
TRBV2	9	TRBJ2-3	.	.	CAPGYTQYF	TGTGCCCCCGGTTATACGCAGTATTTT
TRBV6-6	13	TRBJ1-5	.	.	CASRGWGQQPQHF	TGTGCCAGCAGGGGATGGGGGCAACAGCCCCAGCATTTT
TRBV5-5	14	TRBJ1-5	.	TRBD1	CASSLGTGEWPQHF	TGTGCCAGCAGCTTGGGGACAGGGGAGTGGCCCCAGCATTTT
TRBV28	16	TRBJ1-6	.	.	CASNLRSRDYNSPLHF	TGTGCCAGCAACCTCCGGAGCCGAGATTATAATTCACCCCTCCACTTT
TRBV11-3	13	TRBJ2-1	.	.	CASSLFGGNEQFF	TGTGCCAGCAGCTTATTCGGCGGTAATGAGCAGTTCTTC
TRBV27	14	TRBJ2-2	once	TRBD1	CATSRGGTTGELFF	TGTGCCACCTCACGAGGGGGCACCACCGGGGAGCTGTTTTTT
TRBV11-2	14	TRBJ1-5	once	TRBD1	CASSLGQGVQPQHF	TGTGCCAGCAGCTTGGGACAGGGGGTCCAGCCCCAGCATTTT
TRBV15	16	TRBJ1-1	.	TRBD1	CATKIRDRAERTEAFF	TGTGCCACCAAGATCCGGGACAGGGCAGAGAGGACTGAAGCTTTCTTT
TRBV10-3	13	TRBJ1-1	few	.	CAISEGDKNEAFF	TGTGCCATCAGTGAGGGGGATAAGAATGAAGCTTTCTTT
TRBV4-2	16	TRBJ2-3	.	TRBD2	CASSQDPLAGADTQYF	TGTGCCAGCAGCCAAGATCCCCTGGCGGGGGCAGATACGCAGTATTTT
TRBV27	15	TRBJ2-7	.	TRBD2	CASRGLADFSYEQYF	TGTGCCAGCAGGGGACTAGCGGACTTCTCCTACGAGCAGTACTTC
TRBV11-2	14	TRBJ1-6	.	.	CASNNWVYNSPLHF	TGTGCCAGCAACAACTGGGTCTATAATTCACCCCTCCACTTT
TRBV28	15	TRBJ2-1	once	.	CASSSTIRAGYEQFF	TGTGCCAGCAGTTCCACTATAAGGGCGGGCTATGAGCAGTTCTTC
TRBV6-5	14	TRBJ2-7	.	.	CASGTSSPPPRQYF	TGTGCCAGCGGGACGAGTAGCCCTCCGCCGCGGCAGTACTTC
TRBV13	16	TRBJ2-7	once	.	CASSQGAYRAGYEQYF	TGTGCCAGCAGCCAAGGGGCTTACCGGGCCGGCTACGAGCAGTACTTC
TRBV28	16	TRBJ2-5	.	.	CASSSHRTAYQETQYF	TGTGCCAGCAGTTCCCACCGGACAGCGTACCAAGAGACCCAGTACTTC
TRBV7-9	16	TRBJ1-5	.	TRBD1	CASSVTGGIDNQPQHF	TGTGCCAGCAGCGTAACAGGGGGAATTGACAATCAGCCCCAGCATTTT
TRBV6-5	15	TRBJ2-3	.	TRBD2	CASSSSGGDKDTQYF	TGTGCCAGCAGTTCTAGCGGGGGGGATAAAGATACGCAGTATTTT
TRBV10-3	14	TRBJ1-5	.	.	CASSSTDYNQPQHF	TGTGCCAGCAGTTCGACGGATTACAATCAGCCCCAGCATTTT
TRBV18	16	TRBJ2-5	.	.	CASSPSGLLVGQTQYF	TGTGCCAGCTCACCGTCCGGGTTACTAGTCGGGCAGACCCAGTACTTC
TRBV18	17	TRBJ1-1	.	TRBD1	CASSPRDRGRMNTEAFF	TGTGCCAGCTCACCTCGGGACAGGGGTCGCATGAACACTGAAGCTTTCTTT
TRBV11-2	16	TRBJ1-2	.	TRBD1	CASSLRGTDLNYGYTF	TGTGCCAGCAGCTTACGGGGGACAGACCTTAACTATGGCTACACCTTC
TRBV4-2	13	TRBJ2-2	.	.	CASSQDKAGELFF	TGTGCCAGCAGCCAAGATAAGGCCGGGGAGCTGTTTTTT
TRBV14	15	TRBJ2-1	few	.	CASSQHVSSYNEQFF	TGTGCCAGCAGCCAACACGTAAGCTCCTACAATGAGCAGTTCTTC
TRBV4-1	14	TRBJ1-5	.	.	CASSQGVGGQPQHF	TGCGCCAGCAGCCAAGGTGTCGGAGGACAGCCCCAGCATTTT
TRBV7-9	15	TRBJ2-7	.	TRBD1	CASSLGQGHSYEQYF	TGTGCCAGCAGCTTAGGACAGGGACACTCCTACGAGCAGTACTTC